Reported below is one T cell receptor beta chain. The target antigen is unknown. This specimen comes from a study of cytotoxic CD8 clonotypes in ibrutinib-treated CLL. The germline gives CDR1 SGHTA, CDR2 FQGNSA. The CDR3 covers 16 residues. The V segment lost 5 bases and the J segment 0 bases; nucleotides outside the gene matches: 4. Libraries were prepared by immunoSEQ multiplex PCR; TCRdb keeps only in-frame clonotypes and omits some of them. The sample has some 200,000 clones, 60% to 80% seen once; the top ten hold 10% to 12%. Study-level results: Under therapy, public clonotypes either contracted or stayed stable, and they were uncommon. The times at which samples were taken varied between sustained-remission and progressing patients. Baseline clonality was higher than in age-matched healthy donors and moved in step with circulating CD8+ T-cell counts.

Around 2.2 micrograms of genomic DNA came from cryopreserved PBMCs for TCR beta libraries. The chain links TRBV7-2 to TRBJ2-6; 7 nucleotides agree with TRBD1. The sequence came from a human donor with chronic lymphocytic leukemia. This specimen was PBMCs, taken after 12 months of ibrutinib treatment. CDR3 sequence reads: CASSPYRGSGANVLTF. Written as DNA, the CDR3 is TGTGCCAGCAGCCCGTACAGGGGCTCTGGGGCCAACGTCCTGACTTTC.